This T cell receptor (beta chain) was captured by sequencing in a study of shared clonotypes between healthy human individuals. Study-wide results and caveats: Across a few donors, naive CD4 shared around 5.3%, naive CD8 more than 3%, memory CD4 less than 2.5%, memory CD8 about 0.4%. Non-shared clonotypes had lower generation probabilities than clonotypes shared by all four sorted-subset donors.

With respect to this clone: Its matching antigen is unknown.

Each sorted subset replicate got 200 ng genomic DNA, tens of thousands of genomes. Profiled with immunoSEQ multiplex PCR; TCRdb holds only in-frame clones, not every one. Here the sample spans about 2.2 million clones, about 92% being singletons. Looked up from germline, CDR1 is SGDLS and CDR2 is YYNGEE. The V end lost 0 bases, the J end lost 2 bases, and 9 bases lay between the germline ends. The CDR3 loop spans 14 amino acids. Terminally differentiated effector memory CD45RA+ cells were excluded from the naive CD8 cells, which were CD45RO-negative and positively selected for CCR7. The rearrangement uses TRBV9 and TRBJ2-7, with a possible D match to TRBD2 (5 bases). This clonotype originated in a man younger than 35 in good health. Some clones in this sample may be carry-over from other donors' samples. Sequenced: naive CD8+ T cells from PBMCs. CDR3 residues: CASSVERGPYEQYF. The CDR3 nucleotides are TGTGCCAGCAGCGTAGAGCGAGGGCCCTACGAGCAGTACTTC.